This T cell receptor beta chain appears in the sequencing data of a study of quantifying T cell responses using KT2 cells. Study as a whole: cDNA was made from DNase-treated RNA using alpha and beta constant primers.

This CDR3 contains 12 residues. From germline, CDR1 is SQVTM and CDR2 ANQGSEA. Trimming removed 7 bases at V and 6 bases at J, with 13 bases between. An oligo carrying a UMI was ligated to the cDNA 3' end. An equimolar mix of RC1.1 and RC1.2 primed the beta chain across TRBC1 and TRBC2. Starting with the second PCR, alpha and beta TCR chains went through separate processing. TCRdb reprocessed the UMI-ligation and nested PCR reads with MiXCR, giving one entry per CDR3 protein. The top ten hold roughly 40% of the sample, which has fewer than 45,000 distinct CDR3 sequences, about 18% seen once. This clonotype was seen ten or more times.

The sequence derives from a human donor. The sequencing sample was made of PBMCs spiked with cells of the T cell clone KT2. The chain combines TRBV29-1 with TRBJ2-1; perhaps TRBD1 as D (6 bases). The CDR3 nucleotides read TGCAGCGGCGAACAGGGTTCCAATGAGCAGTTCTTC. Its protein is CSGEQGSNEQFF.